This T cell receptor beta chain was sequenced for a study of T cell changes during pregnancy in multiple sclerosis. Germline-derived CDR1 and CDR2 are MNHNS and SASEGT. J lost 1 base, V lost 3 bases, and 14 bases had no gene match. There are 19 residues in the CDR3. Measured with immunoSEQ multiplex PCR; TCRdb has only the in-frame clones, and not every one. The table has 39,000 or so clones, around 90% seen once. The chain is built from TRBV6-1 and TRBJ1-5; 8 nucleotides line up with TRBD1. This sequence originates from a female donor in good health, enrolled as a control in a pregnancy study. Sample: CD4+ T cells from peripheral blood mononuclear cells, taken after pregnancy. CDR3: CASSDRTGWGVRSNQPQHF. As DNA, the CDR3 is TGTGCCAGCAGTGATAGGACAGGGTGGGGGGTTAGAAGCAATCAGCCCCAGCATTTT.